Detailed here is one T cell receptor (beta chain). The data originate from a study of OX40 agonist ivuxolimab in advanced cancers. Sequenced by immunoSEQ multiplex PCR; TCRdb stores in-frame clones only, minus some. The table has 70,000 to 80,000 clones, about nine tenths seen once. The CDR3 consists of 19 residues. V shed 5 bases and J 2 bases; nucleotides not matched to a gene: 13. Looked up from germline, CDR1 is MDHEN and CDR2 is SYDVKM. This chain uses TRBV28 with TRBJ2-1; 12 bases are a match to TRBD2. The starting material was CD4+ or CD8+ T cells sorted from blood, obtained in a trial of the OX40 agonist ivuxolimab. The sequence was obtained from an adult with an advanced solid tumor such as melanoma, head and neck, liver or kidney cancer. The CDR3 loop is CASSPILNPSGRAYNEQFF. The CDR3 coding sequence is TGTGCCAGCAGTCCCATTCTCAACCCTAGCGGGAGGGCCTACAATGAGCAGTTCTTC.